One and the same sample provided the 14 T cell receptor beta chains below, sequenced in a study of shared clonotypes between healthy human individuals. The method was immunoSEQ multiplex PCR; TCRdb's version includes in-frame clones alone and lacks a portion of them. The sample consists of some 1 million clones, under 80% of them appearing once. The material sequenced was memory CD4+ T cells sorted from blood. The subset: CD45RA-negative fraction. These receptors originate from a young man in good health.

This chain links TRBV2 with TRBJ2-1; 9 positions agree with TRBD2. The germline CDR1 and CDR2 sequences are SNHLY and FYNNEI. The ends lost 8 bases at V and 6 bases at J; junction bases unmatched: 8. The length of the CDR3 is 14 residues. Written as DNA, the CDR3 is TGTGCCAGCCTGGGGGATAGCGGGAGCAATGAGCAGTTCTTC. Amino acids: CASLGDSGSNEQFF.

The chain joins TRBV4-1 to TRBJ2-7, with a possible D match to TRBD1 (7 bases). V lost 3 bases to trimming and J lost 7 bases, with 16 bases between them. The germline V gene encodes CDR1 MGHRA and CDR2 YSYEKL. The CDR3 consists of 14 residues. The CDR3 DNA is TGCGCCAGCAGCCACCCAGGGGGGCTGTGGGAGCAGTACTTC. Protein product: CASSHPGGLWEQYF.

This sequence joins TRBV10-2 and TRBJ2-4; D gene ambiguous. V was shortened by 0 bases and J by 0 bases, with 6 bases between the two germline ends. CDR1 and CDR2 (germline): WSHSY, SAAADI. CDR3 length equals 15 residues. CDR3 region: CASSESNIAKNIQYF. The CDR3 DNA reads as TGCGCCAGCAGTGAGTCGAATATAGCCAAAAACATTCAGTACTTC.

This clone came up once. The V call is TRBV11-2, the J call TRBJ2-6; 9 bases map to TRBD1. Germline CDR1 is SGHAT and CDR2 is FQNNGV. There are 19 residues in the CDR3. V dropped 2 bases and J dropped 1; count of bases not matched to a gene: 9. The CDR3, as DNA: TGTGCCAGCAGCTTACTGTCTGGACAGGGGACTTCTGGGGCCAACGTCCTGACTTTC. It encodes CASSLLSGQGTSGANVLTF.

The chain combines TRBV30 with TRBJ2-3, with 12 positions matching TRBD1. In germline, CDR1 is GTSNPN, CDR2 SVGIG (reference sequence). The V segment lost 0 bases and the J segment 5 bases; nucleotides outside the gene matches: 9. The CDR3 runs 17 residues. The DNA for the CDR3 is TGTGCCTGGAGTGTATTGGGACAGGGGGCCCTTAGAGATACGCAGTATTTT. This translates into CAWSVLGQGALRDTQYF.

V is TRBV10-1 and J is TRBJ2-7, with D tentatively TRBD2 (6 bases). Between the trimmed V and J ends, which lost 8 bases and 2 bases, there was a span of 19 bases. Germline lookup yields CDR1 WNHNN and CDR2 SYGVQD (reference sequence). This CDR3 region has 15 residues. The CDR3 spells CASLTAGTSTYEQYF. The DNA for the CDR3 is TGCGCCAGCCTAACAGCCGGGACTTCAACCTACGAGCAGTACTTC.

This clone was counted between two and nine times. CDR3 in amino acids: CASSWQGGDEKLFF. CDR3 coding DNA: TGTGCCAGCAGCTGGCAAGGGGGGGATGAAAAACTGTTTTTT. The V gene is TRBV7-9, the J gene TRBJ1-4; possible D gene TRBD1, 6 bases. Germline CDR1 is SEHNR and CDR2 is FQNEAQ (reference sequence). V was clipped by 4 bases and J by 6 bases, with 12 bases between them. This CDR3 contains 14 residues.

The rearrangement joins TRBV5-5 to TRBJ2-6; D could derive from TRBD1 or TRBD2 (5 bases each). Germline V lookup: CDR1 SGHKS, CDR2 YYEKEE (reference sequence). The CDR3 length is 16 residues. Trimming took off 4 bases at V and 0 bases at J, with 11 bases between the two ends. The CDR3 loop is CASSLGDRSGANVLTF. DNA for the CDR3: TGTGCCAGCAGCCTAGGGGACCGCTCTGGGGCCAACGTCCTGACTTTC.

CDR3 region: CASRALPLAGANVLTF. In nucleotides, the CDR3 is TGTGCCAGCCGAGCGCTTCCTCTGGCTGGGGCCAACGTCCTGACTTTC. The V gene is TRBV2, the J gene TRBJ2-6; no reliable D call. This CDR3 contains 16 residues. Per germline, CDR1 SNHLY and CDR2 FYNNEI. Deletions cut 8 bases from V and 2 bases from J, with 16 bases between.

This chain uses TRBV28 with TRBJ1-2; no firm D call. The CDR3 spans 14 residues. The V and J ends lost 4 bases and 7 bases respectively, with 16 bases between them. In germline, CDR1 is MDHEN, CDR2 SYDVKM. The chain's CDR3 is CASSSGEAWGGYTF. The CDR3 DNA reads TGTGCCAGCAGTTCTGGGGAGGCCTGGGGTGGCTACACCTTC.

The rearrangement joins TRBV28 to TRBJ2-7; no reliable D call. Germline V gene sequence: CDR1 MDHEN, CDR2 SYDVKM. CDR3 length equals 17 residues. V shed 1 base and J shed 2 bases, with 18 bases lying between them. The CDR3 sequence is CASSLFTNTQSAYEQYF. DNA for the CDR3: TGTGCCAGCAGTTTATTCACGAACACCCAAAGTGCCTACGAGCAGTACTTC. The whole variable domain, filled in from reference TRBV28 and TRBJ2-7, reads DVKVTQSSRYLVKRTGEKVFLECVQDMDHENMFWYRQDPGLGLRLIYFSYDVKMKEKGDIPEGYSVSREKKERFSLILESASTNQTSMYLCASSLFTNTQSAYEQYFGPGTRLTVT.

The J gene is TRBJ2-1, the V gene TRBV5-1, with D tentatively TRBD1 (7 bases). Germline lookup yields CDR1 SGHRS and CDR2 YFSETQ. V was cut by 0 bases and J by 6 bases, with 13 bases left in between. This CDR3 contains 15 residues. The chain's CDR3 is CASSLAAGQSNEQFF. The CDR3 DNA follows: TGCGCCAGCAGCTTGGCGGCGGGACAGAGCAATGAGCAGTTCTTC.

Regarding this clone: Other DNA sequences in this sample translate to the same CDR3. The gene calls are TRBV6-5 and TRBJ2-7, with 9 bases lining up with TRBD2. V gave up 8 bases and J gave up 3 bases; unmatched junction bases: 2. CDR1 and CDR2 (germline): MNHEY, SVGAGI. The CDR3 totals 12 residues. The CDR3 coding sequence is TGTGCCAGCCATAGCGGGGGCTACGAGCAGTACTTC. The encoded protein is CASHSGGYEQYF.

The chain couples TRBV2 to TRBJ2-7, with D perhaps matching TRBD1 (5 bases). Germline CDR1 and CDR2: SNHLY and FYNNEI. The CDR3 extends over 14 amino acids. Trimming pared 4 bases from V and 3 bases from J, leaving 13 bases between. CDR3 sequence reads: CASSATVHYYEQYF. The CDR3 nucleotides are TGTGCCAGCAGTGCGACAGTCCATTACTACGAGCAGTACTTC.